The rows below give T cell receptor beta chains drawn from one sample of a study of human T cells and chemical hapten exposure. A single record per CDR3 protein comes from TCRdb applying MiXCR to the RACE reads. Of roughly 64,000 distinct CDR3 sequences in the sample, 11% were seen once. Material: whole blood, obtained in connection with sensitization to the hapten diphenylcyclopropenone (DPC). These receptors all stem from a woman aged 40-49 years with alopecia areata. Some clones in this sample may be carry-over from other donors' samples. Each CDR3 is given with its conserved first and last residue. The D gene is left open where the match is weak. Only some rows state a clone size, as once, few, many or a class for expanded clones.

TRBJ1-1,few,NA,TRBV6-6,CASSQRLNTEAFF,TGTGCCAGCAGTCAGAGACTGAACACTGAAGCTTTCTTT
TRBJ2-1,NA,NA,TRBV29-1,CSVDFNHEQFF,TGCAGCGTTGATTTCAACCACGAGCAGTTCTTC
TRBJ1-2,NA,NA,TRBV7-9,CASSHGGRYGYTF,TGTGCCAGCAGCCACGGGGGTCGCTATGGCTACACCTTC
TRBJ2-7,few,NA,TRBV5-4,CASSKLEQPYEQYF,TGTGCCAGCAGCAAGCTGGAACAGCCCTACGAGCAGTACTTC
TRBJ1-1,few,NA,TRBV10-3,CAISDLRATEAFF,TGTGCCATCAGTGACCTAAGGGCCACTGAAGCTTTCTTT
TRBJ2-2,few,NA,TRBV28,CASRGAMNTGELFF,TGTGCCAGCAGGGGGGCAATGAACACCGGGGAGCTGTTTTTT
TRBJ2-5,NA,NA,TRBV14,CASSPRRQETQYF,TGTGCCAGCAGCCCCAGACGGCAAGAGACCCAGTACTTC
TRBJ2-7,few,NA,TRBV27,CASSFRGGNEQYF,TGTGCCAGCAGTTTTCGAGGGGGTAACGAGCAGTACTTC
TRBJ1-6,few,NA,TRBV4-3,CASSQDLRLELNSPLHF,TGCGCCAGCAGCCAAGATCTCAGGCTCGAGCTGAATTCACCCCTCCACTTT
TRBJ2-1,few,NA,TRBV20-1,CSARGWRSSYNEQFF,TGCAGTGCTAGAGGGTGGAGGAGCTCCTACAATGAGCAGTTCTTC
TRBJ2-7,many,NA,TRBV28,CASSFQYEQYF,TGTGCCAGCAGTTTCCAGTACGAGCAGTACTTC
TRBJ2-5,NA,NA,TRBV6-5,CASSTRGRGETQYF,TGTGCCAGCTCAACCCGGGGGAGGGGGGAGACCCAGTACTTC
TRBJ2-7,NA,TRBD2,TRBV14,CASSLGLAASAEYF,TGTGCCAGCAGCCTCGGACTAGCGGCCTCCGCGGAGTACTTC
TRBJ2-6,NA,NA,TRBV18,CASSQGVAGANVLTF,TGTGCCAGCTCACAAGGGGTAGCTGGGGCCAACGTCCTGACTTTC
TRBJ2-5,many,TRBD1,TRBV7-6,CASSSTRTGGQETQYF,TGTGCCAGCAGCTCGACGAGGACAGGGGGGCAAGAGACCCAGTACTTC
TRBJ2-7,NA,NA,TRBV6-2/TRBV6-3,CASSYTGSPYEQYF,TGTGCCAGCAGTTACACCGGGTCTCCCTACGAGCAGTACTTC
TRBJ2-1,few,NA,TRBV27,CASSGVTGPIPYNEQFF,TGTGCCAGCAGTGGCGTCACGGGGCCGATACCCTACAATGAGCAGTTCTTC
TRBJ2-1,NA,TRBD1,TRBV29-1,CSVEGDRGHNEQFF,TGCAGCGTTGAAGGGGACAGGGGCCACAATGAGCAGTTCTTC
TRBJ2-3,NA,NA,TRBV30,CAWSVGQLEIDTQYF,TGTGCCTGGAGTGTAGGTCAATTAGAGATAGATACGCAGTATTTT
TRBJ1-5,few,NA,TRBV3-1,CASSKNGISNQPQHF,TGTGCCAGCAGCAAGAACGGGATTAGCAATCAGCCCCAGCATTTT
TRBJ2-1,NA,TRBD2,TRBV29-1,CSSTRGLAGIYNEQFF,TGCAGCTCCACAAGGGGACTAGCGGGTATCTACAATGAGCAGTTCTTC
TRBJ2-2,many,NA,TRBV20-1,CSAKDSSRELFF,TGCAGTGCTAAGGACTCCTCTAGGGAGCTGTTTTTT
TRBJ1-1,few,NA,TRBV19,CATGTGNTEAFF,TGTGCCACCGGGACGGGAAACACTGAAGCTTTCTTT
TRBJ2-7,many,TRBD1,TRBV28,CASSPGDRPSGEQYF,TGTGCCAGCAGTCCTGGGGACAGGCCCTCGGGGGAGCAGTACTTC
TRBJ2-1,many,NA,TRBV12-3/TRBV12-4,CASSLGQGDHSYNEQFF,TGTGCCAGCAGTTTAGGGCAGGGTGACCACTCCTACAATGAGCAGTTCTTC
TRBJ2-4,many,NA,TRBV20-1,CSARSDLAKNIQYF,TGCAGTGCTAGGAGTGACTTAGCCAAAAACATTCAGTACTTC
TRBJ2-5,NA,TRBD2,TRBV7-6,CASSVRWAGALETQYF,TGTGCCAGCAGCGTCAGATGGGCGGGAGCGCTAGAGACCCAGTACTTC
TRBJ2-1,NA,NA,TRBV20-1,CSAMGLYNEQFF,TGCAGTGCAATGGGACTTTACAATGAGCAGTTCTTC
TRBJ1-2,few,TRBD1,TRBV18,CASSRQGADYGYTF,TGTGCCAGCTCCCGACAGGGGGCAGACTATGGCTACACCTTC
TRBJ2-2,NA,TRBD1,TRBV5-4,CASSLPGQGNTGELFF,TGTGCCAGCAGCTTGCCGGGACAGGGTAACACCGGGGAGCTGTTTTTT
TRBJ1-1,many,TRBD1,TRBV15,CATSRVGQGNSEAFF,TGTGCCACCAGCAGGGTGGGACAGGGAAACTCTGAAGCTTTCTTT
TRBJ1-2,NA,TRBD1,TRBV29-1,CSVETGVGGYTF,TGCAGCGTCGAGACAGGGGTGGGTGGCTACACCTTC
TRBJ1-1,NA,NA,TRBV25-1,CASSGGYRMNTEAFF,TGTGCCAGCAGTGGTGGGTACAGGATGAACACTGAAGCTTTCTTT
TRBJ2-1,NA,NA,TRBV6-4,CASSEGEISYNEQFF,TGTGCCAGCTCTGAGGGGGAGATCTCCTACAATGAGCAGTTCTTC
TRBJ1-6,many,NA,TRBV7-7,CASAPGTNSPLHF,TGTGCTAGCGCGCCCGGGACCAATTCACCCCTCCACTTT
TRBJ1-1,NA,NA,TRBV7-6,CASSLGGAGNTEAFF,TGTGCCAGCAGCTTAGGGGGGGCTGGGAACACTGAAGCTTTCTTT
TRBJ2-5,many,NA,TRBV15,CATSKEGETQYF,TGTGCCACCAGCAAGGAGGGGGAGACCCAGTACTTC
TRBJ1-2,few,TRBD1,TRBV27,CASSRIQGVNYGYTF,TGTGCCAGCAGTCGGATCCAGGGGGTTAACTATGGCTACACCTTC